This TCR beta chain was identified in a study of Ad26.COV2.S vaccination and SARS-CoV-2 variants. As for the study in general: By the intramuscular route, Ad26.COV2.S was given once, or twice 56 days apart. Study-wide points: Greater spike-specific TCR breadth was seen in vaccine recipients than in placebo recipients.

Treatment here: approximately 18 received Ad26.COV2.S at low or high dose, single or two shots; about 5 received placebo; per-sample allocation not given. All samples were drawn on day 63, counting from the first vaccine or placebo injection. The individual, an adult aged 18-55 years, was a donor in Boston. Vaccination employed an Ad26 vector expressing the Wuhan-strain SARS-CoV-2 spike. This CDR3 is built from 11 residues. V was trimmed by 7 bases and J by 5 bases, leaving 11 bases between them. From germline, CDR1 is SQVTM and CDR2 ANQGSEA. The sample holds one count of this clone. Its matching antigen is unknown. TCRdb's table, derived via immunoSEQ multiplex PCR, lists solely in-frame clones and lacks some. Of 300,000 to 350,000 clones detected, 86% appear once; the ten largest clones hold 1.5% to 2%.

The receptor comes from a person aged 18-65 years who received the Ad26.COV2.S COVID-19 vaccine or a placebo. The material sequenced was peripheral blood, taken in a trial of Ad26.COV2.S vaccine versus placebo. V and J are TRBV29-1 and TRBJ2-5; D uncertain. The CDR3 DNA sequence: TGCAGCGGATCGGCTGATGAGACCCAGTACTTC. Amino acid sequence: CSGSADETQYF.